The rows below give T cell receptor beta chains drawn from one sample of a study of cytomegalovirus exposure and HLA in healthy donors. Libraries were prepared by immunoSEQ multiplex PCR; TCRdb keeps only in-frame clonotypes and omits some of them. The profile covers under 150,000 clones, with approximately 81% appearing a single time and about 0.7% taken by the ten largest. Sequenced: PBMCs. These receptors were collected from a man aged 18 to 29 in good health and CMV-seronegative. The conserved cysteine and the conserved F or W are not part of the CDR3 here. Some rows mark clone size as missing; the rest say once, few, many or name a class of expanded clone.

clone size,V gene,J gene,CDR3 protein
.,TRBV6-5,TRBJ1-4,ASSWRGDRVEKLF
few,TRBV4-2,TRBJ1-4,ASSQTTEVKLF
.,TRBV28,TRBJ1-5,ASSFRRQASNQPQH
.,TRBV18,TRBJ2-5,ASSPVRGANQETQY
few,TRBV10-2,TRBJ2-7,ASRSLAIYEQY
once,TRBV28,TRBJ2-7,ASTQTGSYEQY
.,TRBV5-4,TRBJ1-3,ASSGQGRTGNTIY
few,TRBV4-3,TRBJ1-6,ASSQVAGAPLH
.,TRBV27,TRBJ1-3,ASVSGNTIY
.,TRBV11-3,TRBJ2-3,ASSLESASGGSDTQY
.,TRBV5-4,TRBJ2-2,ASSPVRPDTGELF
.,TRBV7-9,TRBJ1-1,ASSSLTGAATEAF
.,TRBV5-6,TRBJ1-2,ASSLITGDGYT
.,TRBV14,TRBJ1-1,ASSQLGLNTEAF
.,TRBV29-1,TRBJ2-2,SAVRDTSDGELF
.,TRBV6-5,TRBJ2-7,ASSITGSHYEQY
once,TRBV2,TRBJ1-5,ASSGEGSQPQH
.,TRBV5-4,TRBJ2-5,ASNTPQETQY
once,TRBV29-1,TRBJ2-1,SVETGTGEGNEQF
few,TRBV6-5,TRBJ1-2,ASSSMSAGGKEGYT
.,TRBV7-2,TRBJ1-6,ASSLVPRRYNSPLH